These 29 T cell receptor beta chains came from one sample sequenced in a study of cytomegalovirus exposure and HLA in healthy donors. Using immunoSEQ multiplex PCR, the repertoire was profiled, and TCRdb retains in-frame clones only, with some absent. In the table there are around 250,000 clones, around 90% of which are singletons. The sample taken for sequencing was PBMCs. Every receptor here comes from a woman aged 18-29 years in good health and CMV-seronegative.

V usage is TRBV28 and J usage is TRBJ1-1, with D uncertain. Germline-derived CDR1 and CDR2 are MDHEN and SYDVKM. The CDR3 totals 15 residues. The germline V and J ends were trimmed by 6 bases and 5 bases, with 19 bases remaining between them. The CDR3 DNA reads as TGTGCCAGCAGCCCCTTCGATCCCTTGAGGACTGAAGCTTTCTTT. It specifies CASSPFDPLRTEAFF.

In DNA, the CDR3 is TGTGCCAGCAGCTTTGACGGGGGGGACTATGGCTACACCTTC. Translated, it gives CASSFDGGDYGYTF. The chain has TRBV11-2 and TRBJ1-2, with a tentative D call TRBD1 (5 bases). Germline V CDR1 and CDR2: SGHAT, FQNNGV. The V end was cut by 3 bases, the J end by 3 bases, with 11 bases between. This CDR3 contains 14 residues.

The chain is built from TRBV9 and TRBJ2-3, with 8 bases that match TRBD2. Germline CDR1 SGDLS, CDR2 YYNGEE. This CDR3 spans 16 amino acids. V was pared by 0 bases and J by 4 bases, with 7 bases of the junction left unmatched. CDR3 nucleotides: TGTGCCAGCAGCGTAGGGAGCGGGGGTTTTTCAGATACGCAGTATTTT. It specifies CASSVGSGGFSDTQYF. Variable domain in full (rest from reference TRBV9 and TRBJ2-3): DSGVTQTPKHLITATGQRVTLRCSPRSGDLSVYWYQQSLDQGLQFLIQYYNGEERAKGNILERFSAQQFPDLHSELNLSSLELGDSALYFCASSVGSGGFSDTQYFGPGTRLTVL.

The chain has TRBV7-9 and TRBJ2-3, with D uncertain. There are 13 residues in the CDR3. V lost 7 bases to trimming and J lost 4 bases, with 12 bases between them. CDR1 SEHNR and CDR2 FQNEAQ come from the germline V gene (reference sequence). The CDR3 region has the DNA TGTGCCAGCACCCCGTCGAGCTCAGATACGCAGTATTTT. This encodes CASTPSSSDTQYF.

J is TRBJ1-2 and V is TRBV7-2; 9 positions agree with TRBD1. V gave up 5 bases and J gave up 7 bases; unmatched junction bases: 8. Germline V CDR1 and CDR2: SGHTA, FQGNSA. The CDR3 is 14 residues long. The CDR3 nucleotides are TGTGCCAGCAGCCCCTCACAGGGGGCAGGTGGCTACACCTTC. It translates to CASSPSQGAGGYTF.

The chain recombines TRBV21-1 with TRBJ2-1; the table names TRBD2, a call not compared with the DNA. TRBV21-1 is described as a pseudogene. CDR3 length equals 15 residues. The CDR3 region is CASSKGTSSYNEQFF. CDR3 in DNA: TGTGCCAGCAGCAAAGGGACTAGCTCCTACAATGAGCAGTTCTTC.

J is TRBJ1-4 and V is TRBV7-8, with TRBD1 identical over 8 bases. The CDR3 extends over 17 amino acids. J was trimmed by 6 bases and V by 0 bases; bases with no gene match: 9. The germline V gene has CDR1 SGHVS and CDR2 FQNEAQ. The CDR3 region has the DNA TGTGCCAGCAGCTTAGCAGCAAGGACAGGGAAATATGAAAAACTGTTTTTT. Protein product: CASSLAARTGKYEKLFF. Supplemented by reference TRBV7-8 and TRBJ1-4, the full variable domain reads GAGVSQSPRYKVAKRGQDVALRCDPISGHVSLFWYQQALGQGPEFLTYFQNEAQLDKSGLPSDRFFAERPEGSVSTLKIQRTQQEDSAVYLCASSLAARTGKYEKLFFGSGTQLSVL.

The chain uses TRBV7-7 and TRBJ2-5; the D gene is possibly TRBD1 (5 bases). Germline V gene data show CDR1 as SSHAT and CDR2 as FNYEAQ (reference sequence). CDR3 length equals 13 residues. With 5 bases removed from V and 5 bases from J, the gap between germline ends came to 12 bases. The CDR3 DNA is TGTGCCAGCAGCAATCAATACAGGGAGACCCAGTACTTC. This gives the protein CASSNQYRETQYF. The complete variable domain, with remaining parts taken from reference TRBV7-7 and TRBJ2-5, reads GAGVSQSPRYKVTKRGQDVTLRCDPISSHATLYWYQQALGQGPEFLTYFNYEAQPDKSGLPSDRFSAERPEGSISTLTIQRTEQRDSAMYRCASSNQYRETQYFGPGTRLLVL.

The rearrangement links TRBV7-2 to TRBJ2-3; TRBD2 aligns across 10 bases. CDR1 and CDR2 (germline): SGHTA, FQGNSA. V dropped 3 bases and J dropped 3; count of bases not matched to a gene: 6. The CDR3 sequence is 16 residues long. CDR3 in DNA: TGTGCCAGCAGCTTGGCCCCTAGCGGGGGAACAGATACGCAGTATTTT. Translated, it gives CASSLAPSGGTDTQYF. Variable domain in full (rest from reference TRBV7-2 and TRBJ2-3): GAGVSQSPSNKVTEKGKDVELRCDPISGHTALYWYRQSLGQGLEFLIYFQGNSAPDKSGLPSDRFSAERTGGSVSTLTIQRTQQEDSAVYLCASSLAPSGGTDTQYFGPGTRLTVL.

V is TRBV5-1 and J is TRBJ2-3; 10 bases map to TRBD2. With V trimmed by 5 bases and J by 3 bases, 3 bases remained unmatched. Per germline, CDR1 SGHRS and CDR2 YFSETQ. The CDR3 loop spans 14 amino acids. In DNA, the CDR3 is TGCGCCAGCAGACATAGCGGGGGGACAGATACGCAGTATTTT. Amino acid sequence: CASRHSGGTDTQYF.

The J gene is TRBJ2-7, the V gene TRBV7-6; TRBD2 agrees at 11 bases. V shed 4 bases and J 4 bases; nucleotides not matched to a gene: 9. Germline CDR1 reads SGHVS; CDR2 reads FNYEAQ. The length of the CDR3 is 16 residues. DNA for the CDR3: TGTGCCAGCAGCTCCGTTCCTAGCGGGGGGTTTTACGAGCAGTACTTC. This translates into CASSSVPSGGFYEQYF.

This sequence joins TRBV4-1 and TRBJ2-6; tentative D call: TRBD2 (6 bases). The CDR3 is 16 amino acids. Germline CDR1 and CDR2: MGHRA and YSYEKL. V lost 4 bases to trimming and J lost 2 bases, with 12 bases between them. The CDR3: CASSPGLLPGANVLTF. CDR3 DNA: TGCGCCAGCAGCCCGGGACTCCTCCCTGGGGCCAACGTCCTGACTTTC.

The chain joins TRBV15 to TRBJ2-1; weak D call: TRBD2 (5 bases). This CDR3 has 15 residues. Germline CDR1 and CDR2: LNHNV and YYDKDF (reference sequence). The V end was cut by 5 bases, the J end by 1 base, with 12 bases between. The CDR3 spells CATSFGLASYNEQFF. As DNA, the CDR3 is TGTGCCACCAGCTTTGGTCTAGCTTCCTACAATGAGCAGTTCTTC. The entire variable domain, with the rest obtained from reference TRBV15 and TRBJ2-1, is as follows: DAMVIQNPRYQVTQFGKPVTLSCSQTLNHNVMYWYQQKSSQAPKLLFHYYDKDFNNEADTPDNFQSRRPNTSFCFLDIRSPGLGDTAMYLCATSFGLASYNEQFFGPGTRLTVL.

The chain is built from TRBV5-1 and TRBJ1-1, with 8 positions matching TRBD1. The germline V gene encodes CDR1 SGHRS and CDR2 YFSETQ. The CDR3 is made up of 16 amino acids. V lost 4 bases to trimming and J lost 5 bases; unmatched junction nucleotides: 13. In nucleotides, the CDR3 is TGCGCCAGCAGCCATCGCGACAGGGGAGTGGGTACTGAAGCTTTCTTT. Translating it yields CASSHRDRGVGTEAFF. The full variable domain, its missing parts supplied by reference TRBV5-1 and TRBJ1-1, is KAGVTQTPRYLIKTRGQQVTLSCSPISGHRSVSWYQQTPGQGLQFLFEYFSETQRNKGNFPGRFSGRQFSNSRSEMNVSTLELGDSALYLCASSHRDRGVGTEAFFGQGTRLTVV.

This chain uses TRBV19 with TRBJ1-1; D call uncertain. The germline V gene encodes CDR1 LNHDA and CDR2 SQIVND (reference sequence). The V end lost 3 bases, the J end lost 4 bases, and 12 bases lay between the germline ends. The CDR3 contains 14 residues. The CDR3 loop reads CASSIWPAGTEAFF. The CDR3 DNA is TGTGCCAGTAGTATTTGGCCGGCGGGCACTGAAGCTTTCTTT.

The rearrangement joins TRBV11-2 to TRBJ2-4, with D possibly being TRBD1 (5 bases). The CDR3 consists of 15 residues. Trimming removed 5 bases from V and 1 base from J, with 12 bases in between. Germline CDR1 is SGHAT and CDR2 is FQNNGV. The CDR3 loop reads CASSHEAGAKNIQYF. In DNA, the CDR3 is TGTGCCAGCAGCCACGAAGCAGGGGCCAAAAACATTCAGTACTTC.

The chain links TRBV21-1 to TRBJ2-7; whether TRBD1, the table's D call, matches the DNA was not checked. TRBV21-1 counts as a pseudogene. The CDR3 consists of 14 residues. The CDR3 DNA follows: TGTGCCAGCAGCTTTAGACAGGGGGGCTACGAGCAGTACGTC. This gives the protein CASSFRQGGYEQYV.

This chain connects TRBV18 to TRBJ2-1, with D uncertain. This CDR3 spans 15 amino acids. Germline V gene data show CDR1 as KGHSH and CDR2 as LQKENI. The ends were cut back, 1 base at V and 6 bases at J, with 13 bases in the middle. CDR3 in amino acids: CASSPLSLSVNEQFF. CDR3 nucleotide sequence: TGTGCCAGCTCACCACTTAGTCTGAGCGTCAATGAGCAGTTCTTC.

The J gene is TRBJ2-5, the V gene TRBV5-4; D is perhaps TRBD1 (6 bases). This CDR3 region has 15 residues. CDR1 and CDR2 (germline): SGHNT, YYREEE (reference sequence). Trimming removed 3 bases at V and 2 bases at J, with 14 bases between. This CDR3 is CASSSGHPAQETQYF. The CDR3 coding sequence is TGTGCCAGCAGCTCGGGACATCCGGCACAAGAGACCCAGTACTTC.

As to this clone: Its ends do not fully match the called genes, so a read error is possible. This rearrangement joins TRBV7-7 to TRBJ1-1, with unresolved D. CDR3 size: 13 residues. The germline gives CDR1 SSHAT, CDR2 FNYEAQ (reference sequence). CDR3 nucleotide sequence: TGTGCTAGCAGCTTATTTCTCCTTAATGTTGCTTTCTTT. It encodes CASSLFLLNVAFF.

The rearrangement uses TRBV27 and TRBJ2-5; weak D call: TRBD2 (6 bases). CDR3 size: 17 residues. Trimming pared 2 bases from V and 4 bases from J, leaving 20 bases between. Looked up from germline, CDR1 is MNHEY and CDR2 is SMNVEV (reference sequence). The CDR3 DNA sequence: TGTGCCAGCAGTTTAGGAGGGGCCCAATGGCCAAGAGAGACCCAGTACTTC. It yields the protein CASSLGGAQWPRETQYF.

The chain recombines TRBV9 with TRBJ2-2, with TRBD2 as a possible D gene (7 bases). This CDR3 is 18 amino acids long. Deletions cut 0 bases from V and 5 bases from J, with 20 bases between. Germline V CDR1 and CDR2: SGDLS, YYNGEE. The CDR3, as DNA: TGTGCCAGCAGCGTAGGGAGTGGGACCCGGGGGGCAACCGGGGAGCTGTTTTTT. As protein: CASSVGSGTRGATGELFF.

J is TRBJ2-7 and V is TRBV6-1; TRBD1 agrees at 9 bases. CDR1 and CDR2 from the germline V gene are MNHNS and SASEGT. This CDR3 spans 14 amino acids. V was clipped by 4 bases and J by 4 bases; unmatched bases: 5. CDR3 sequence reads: CASSVGTGSYEQYV. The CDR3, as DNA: TGTGCCAGCAGTGTTGGGACAGGGAGTTACGAGCAGTACGTC.

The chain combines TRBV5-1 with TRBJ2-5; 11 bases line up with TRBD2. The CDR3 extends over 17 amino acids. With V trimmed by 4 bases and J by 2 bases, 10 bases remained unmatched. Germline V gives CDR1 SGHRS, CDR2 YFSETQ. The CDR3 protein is CASSPLGLAVLQETQYF. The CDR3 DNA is TGCGCCAGCAGCCCCCTGGGACTAGCGGTTTTACAAGAGACCCAGTACTTC.

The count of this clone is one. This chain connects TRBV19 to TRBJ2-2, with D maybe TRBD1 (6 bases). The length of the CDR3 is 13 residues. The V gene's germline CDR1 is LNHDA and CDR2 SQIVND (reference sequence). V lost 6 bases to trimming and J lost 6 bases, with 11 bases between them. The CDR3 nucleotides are TGTGCCAGTAGAAACAGGGTGTCCGGGGAGCTGTTTTTT. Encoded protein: CASRNRVSGELFF.

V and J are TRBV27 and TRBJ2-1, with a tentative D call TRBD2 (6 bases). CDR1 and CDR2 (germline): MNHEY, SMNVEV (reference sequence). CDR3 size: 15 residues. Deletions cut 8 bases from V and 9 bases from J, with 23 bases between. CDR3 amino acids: CASALDYSSGPEQFF. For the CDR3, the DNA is TGTGCCAGCGCTTTGGACTATTCAAGCGGGCCTGAGCAGTTCTTC.

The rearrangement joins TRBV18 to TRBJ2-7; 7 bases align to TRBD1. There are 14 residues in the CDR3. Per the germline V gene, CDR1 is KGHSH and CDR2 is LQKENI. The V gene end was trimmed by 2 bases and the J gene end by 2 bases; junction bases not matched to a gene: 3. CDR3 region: CASSPGTGAYEQYF. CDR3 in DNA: TGTGCCAGCTCACCAGGTACAGGGGCCTACGAGCAGTACTTC. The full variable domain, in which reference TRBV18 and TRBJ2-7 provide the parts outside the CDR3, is NAGVMQNPRHLVRRRGQEARLRCSPMKGHSHVYWYRQLPEEGLKFMVYLQKENIIDESGMPKERFSAEFPKEGPSILRIQQVVRGDSAAYFCASSPGTGAYEQYFGPGTRLTVT.

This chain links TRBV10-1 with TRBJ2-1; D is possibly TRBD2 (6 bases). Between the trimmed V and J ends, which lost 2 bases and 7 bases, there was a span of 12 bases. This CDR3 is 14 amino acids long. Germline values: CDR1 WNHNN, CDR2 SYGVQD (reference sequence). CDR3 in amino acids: CASSEALAGNEQFF. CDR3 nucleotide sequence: TGCGCCAGCAGTGAGGCACTAGCCGGGAATGAGCAGTTCTTC.

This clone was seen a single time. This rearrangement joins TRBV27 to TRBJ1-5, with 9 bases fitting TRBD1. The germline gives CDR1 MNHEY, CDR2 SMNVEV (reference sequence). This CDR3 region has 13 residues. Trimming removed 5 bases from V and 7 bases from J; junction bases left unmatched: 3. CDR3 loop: CASSRQGDQPQHF. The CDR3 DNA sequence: TGTGCCAGCAGTCGACAGGGGGACCAGCCCCAGCATTTT.